These 5 T cell receptor beta chains were sequenced from one sample in a study of liver allograft versus peripheral blood T cells. Study context: The study compared liver allograft T cell receptor repertoires against peripheral blood repertoires of liver transplant recipients.

TCRdb used MiXCR to reprocess the reads, holding one entry per CDR3 protein. The table shows some 6,500 distinct CDR3 sequences, with around 18% occurring only once. Receptors originate from a human patient who had a liver transplant. T cells may partly derive from the graft donor.

The chain couples TRBV30 to TRBJ1-2, with 7 bases lining up with TRBD1. After removal of 2 bases from V and 7 bases from J, the junction contained 7 bases not matched to a gene. The length of the CDR3 is 13 residues. The germline CDR1 and CDR2 sequences are GTSNPN and SVGIG (reference sequence). The CDR3 sequence is CAWSYGQVGGYTF. The CDR3 DNA sequence: TGTGCCTGGAGTTATGGACAGGTCGGTGGCTACACCTTC.

The chain couples TRBV11-2 to TRBJ1-5; D is uncertain. There are 16 residues in the CDR3. The V gene's germline CDR1 is SGHAT and CDR2 FQNNGV. Trimming pared 1 base from V and 2 bases from J, leaving 12 bases between. CDR3 coding DNA: TGTGCCAGCAGCTTAGGTGGGGATCCGCGCAATCAGCCCCAGCATTTT. It codes for CASSLGGDPRNQPQHF.

This clonotype came up many times. This chain uses TRBV6-6 with TRBJ2-5; tentative D call: TRBD1 (6 bases). The CDR3 spans 15 residues. Between the trimmed V and J ends, which lost 0 bases and 2 bases, there was a span of 10 bases. The germline gives CDR1 MNHNY, CDR2 SVGAGI (reference sequence). In nucleotides, the CDR3 is TGTGCCAGCAGTTACTCACAGGGAAGACAAGAGACCCAGTACTTC. Translation: CASSYSQGRQETQYF.

Many counts were recorded for this clonotype. The chain combines TRBV16 with TRBJ1-1; weak D call: TRBD1 (5 bases). V lost 4 bases and J 5 bases, leaving 14 bases between the germline ends. CDR3 length: 14 amino acids. Germline values: CDR1 KGHSY, CDR2 FQNENV. The CDR3 DNA is TGTGCCAGCAGCCCCCCGGGACGGGGGACTGAAGCTTTCTTT. This encodes CASSPPGRGTEAFF.

V and J are TRBV27 and TRBJ1-5; D possibly corresponds to TRBD1 (5 bases). This CDR3 is built from 15 residues. Germline lookup yields CDR1 MNHEY and CDR2 SMNVEV (reference sequence). Trimming pared 4 bases from V and 4 bases from J, leaving 14 bases between. Here the CDR3 reads CASSYTGTGNQPQHF. The CDR3 DNA follows: TGTGCCAGCAGTTATACCGGGACGGGGAATCAGCCCCAGCATTTT.